The 28 T cell receptor beta chains in this list originate from one sample, sequenced in a study of blood T cell repertoires in COVID-19 (dated by TCRdb to the early 2020s). The library was built by means of the immunoSEQ multiplex PCR assay. Drawn from immuneACCESS, this table holds only the in-frame rearrangements with V and J called that TCRdb kept. Clones are partly lost; checked studies trace under half to an unresolved V gene and leave the rest unexplained. This sample has more than 95,000 clones in its table, and 90% of those were observed once. In total, the top ten clones hold 1.7% of the sample. Sequenced input: peripheral blood. Receptor source: a man aged 55 to 70 with acute or convalescent COVID-19.

CDR3 nucleotides: TGTGCCAGTACCGAGACAGGGGTCCGGTATAACTATGGCTACACCTTC. Its translation is CASTETGVRYNYGYTF. The chain carries TRBV19 and TRBJ1-2, with TRBD1 matching over 8 bases. Germline V lookup: CDR1 LNHDA, CDR2 SQIVND (reference sequence). V lost 7 bases, J lost 1 base, and 11 bases stayed unmatched. The CDR3 totals 16 residues. The full variable domain, completed using reference TRBV19 and TRBJ1-2, is DGGITQSPKYLFRKEGQNVTLSCEQNLNHDAMYWYRQDPGQGLRLIYYSQIVNDFQKGDIAEGYSVSREKKESFPLTVTSAQKNPTAFYLCASTETGVRYNYGYTFGSGTRLTVV.

This chain uses TRBV4-1 with TRBJ1-5; 8 bases match TRBD1. Looked up from germline, CDR1 is MGHRA and CDR2 is YSYEKL. The junction had 4 bases not matched to a gene; V was cut back by 6 bases and J by 0 bases. The CDR3 contains 15 residues. CDR3 in amino acids: CASRPGGHSNQPQHF. The CDR3 DNA is TGCGCCAGCAGGCCAGGGGGCCATAGCAATCAGCCCCAGCATTTT.

This chain joins TRBV5-4 and TRBJ2-3; possibly TRBD1 for D (5 bases). Between the trimmed V and J ends, which lost 6 bases and 4 bases, there was a span of 12 bases. In germline, CDR1 is SGHNT, CDR2 YYREEE (reference sequence). The CDR3 has 13 amino acids. The chain's CDR3 is CASTVDRSDTQYF. The DNA for the CDR3 is TGTGCCAGCACCGTTGACAGATCAGATACGCAGTATTTT. Looking up the rest from reference TRBV5-4 and TRBJ2-3 gives the full variable domain: ETGVTQSPTHLIKTRGQQVTLRCSSQSGHNTVSWYQQALGQGPQFIFQYYREEENGRGNFPPRFSGLQFPNYSSELNVNALELDDSALYLCASTVDRSDTQYFGPGTRLTVL.

The rearrangement uses TRBV5-4 and TRBJ2-3; 13 nucleotides align to TRBD2. J lost 0 bases, V lost 0 bases, and 7 bases had no gene match. Germline V gene lookup returns CDR1 SGHNT and CDR2 YYREEE (reference sequence). The CDR3 consists of 19 residues. CDR3 protein: CASSLGLAGGPYSTDTQYF. CDR3 in DNA: TGTGCCAGCAGCTTGGGACTAGCGGGGGGCCCCTACAGCACAGATACGCAGTATTTT.

This chain uses TRBV6-5 with TRBJ1-6, with unresolved D. Germline values: CDR1 MNHEY, CDR2 SVGAGI. V was pared by 0 bases and J by 7 bases, with 7 bases between. The CDR3 covers 14 residues. CDR3: CASSYSAGNSPLHF. As DNA, the CDR3 is TGTGCCAGCAGTTACTCGGCGGGCAATTCACCCCTCCACTTT.

The CDR3 is CASSLDRVTVGNTDTQYF. CDR3 nucleotide sequence: TGCGCCAGCAGCTTGGACAGGGTAACAGTTGGAAACACAGATACGCAGTATTTT. This chain connects TRBV5-1 to TRBJ2-3; D may be TRBD1 (6 bases). This CDR3 contains 18 residues. The V gene lost 0 bases and the J gene lost 2 bases, with 19 bases spanning the gap. The germline V gene has CDR1 SGHRS and CDR2 YFSETQ.

The chain employs TRBV3-1 (or the pseudogene TRBV3-2) and TRBJ2-6; 12 positions agree with TRBD1. Germline V gives CDR1 LGHDT, CDR2 YNNKEL (reference sequence). After removal of 4 bases from V and 1 base from J, the junction contained 2 bases not matched to a gene. CDR3 size: 17 residues. CDR3 DNA sequence: TGTGCCAGCAGCCTGGGACAGGGGGCTTCTGGGGCCAACGTCCTGACTTTC. This sequence encodes CASSLGQGASGANVLTF.

V is TRBV11-2 and J is TRBJ2-1; 13 bases are shared with TRBD2. V shed 2 bases and J 3 bases; nucleotides not matched to a gene: 10. Germline lookup yields CDR1 SGHAT and CDR2 FQNNGV. The CDR3 spans 19 residues. The DNA of the CDR3 is TGTGCCAGCAGCTTAATAGGGTTCGGGACTAGCGGGAACTACAATGAGCAGTTCTTC. Protein: CASSLIGFGTSGNYNEQFF. The complete variable domain, with remaining parts taken from reference TRBV11-2 and TRBJ2-1, reads EAGVAQSPRYKIIEKRQSVAFWCNPISGHATLYWYQQILGQGPKLLIQFQNNGVVDDSQLPKDRFSAERLKGVDSTLKIQPAKLEDSAVYLCASSLIGFGTSGNYNEQFFGPGTRLTVL.

The J gene is TRBJ2-3, the V gene TRBV7-9, with TRBD2 matching 14 bases. The CDR3 length is 19 residues. Germline loops: CDR1 SEHNR, CDR2 FQNEAQ (reference sequence). Trimming removed 4 bases from V and 1 base from J; junction bases left unmatched: 10. This CDR3 is CASSSGTSGGLWGTDTQYF. CDR3 in DNA: TGTGCCAGCAGCTCCGGGACTAGCGGGGGCTTGTGGGGCACAGATACGCAGTATTTT.

The genes are TRBV19 and TRBJ1-2; weak D call: TRBD1 (5 bases). The length of the CDR3 is 14 residues. Germline-derived CDR1 and CDR2 are LNHDA and SQIVND (reference sequence). V gave up 4 bases and J gave up 6 bases, with 15 bases separating them. CDR3 protein: CASSKGVPGDGYTF. The CDR3 coding sequence is TGTGCCAGTAGTAAAGGGGTCCCCGGAGATGGCTACACCTTC.

This clone was picked up one time. The CDR3 sequence: CAWSGGGASGYTF. The CDR3, as DNA: TGTGCCTGGAGTGGGGGAGGGGCCAGCGGCTACACCTTC. The J gene is TRBJ1-2, the V gene TRBV30, with D maybe TRBD1 (5 bases). Germline assignment: CDR1 GTSNPN and CDR2 SVGIG (reference sequence). Trimming removed 1 base at V and 8 bases at J, with 14 bases between. This CDR3 has 13 residues.

This clone has just one count. The V call is TRBV18, the J call TRBJ1-1; TRBD1 aligns across 7 bases. J lost 2 bases, V lost 3 bases, and 3 bases had no gene match. CDR1 is KGHSH, CDR2 LQKENI, per germline. This CDR3 is 14 amino acids long. CDR3 bases: TGTGCCAGCTCACCGGGACAGATAAACACTGAAGCTTTCTTT. It codes for CASSPGQINTEAFF.

The chain links TRBV19 to TRBJ2-3; 9 bases align to TRBD2. V dropped 3 bases and J dropped 3; count of bases not matched to a gene: 4. Germline V lookup: CDR1 LNHDA, CDR2 SQIVND (reference sequence). The CDR3 contains 15 residues. This CDR3 is CASSIGGLATDTQYF. DNA of the CDR3: TGTGCCAGTAGTATCGGCGGACTAGCGACAGATACGCAGTATTTT.

The rearrangement links TRBV14 to TRBJ1-6, with TRBD1 identical over 7 bases. Trimming removed 8 bases from V and 14 bases from J; junction bases left unmatched: 12. Germline values: CDR1 SGHDN, CDR2 FVKESK. CDR3 length: 13 residues. CDR3 protein: CASGRDSANTLHF. Here the CDR3 DNA reads TGTGCCAGCGGCCGGGACAGCGCCAACACCCTCCACTTT.

This rearrangement joins TRBV3-1 (or the pseudogene TRBV3-2) to TRBJ1-4; the match to TRBD1 covers 11 bases. The CDR3 loop spans 19 amino acids. Per the germline V gene, CDR1 is LGHDT and CDR2 is YNNKEL (reference sequence). The V and J ends lost 4 bases and 3 bases, in that order; junction bases with no gene match: 13. Here the CDR3 reads CASSPLIGTGGPANEKLFF. DNA for the CDR3: TGTGCCAGCAGCCCGCTAATTGGGACAGGGGGGCCGGCTAATGAAAAACTGTTTTTT.

The J gene is TRBJ2-7, the V gene TRBV7-9; D is perhaps TRBD1 (6 bases). Germline V gives CDR1 SEHNR, CDR2 FQNEAQ (reference sequence). The CDR3 sequence is 16 residues long. V was pared by 0 bases and J by 0 bases, with 12 bases between. This chain's CDR3 is CASSLASGQLSYEQYF. The CDR3 coding sequence is TGTGCCAGCAGCTTAGCCTCGGGACAACTCTCCTACGAGCAGTACTTC.

The V gene is TRBV19, the J gene TRBJ2-7; TRBD1 matches 7 bases. Germline CDR1 and CDR2: LNHDA and SQIVND (reference sequence). With V trimmed by 2 bases and J by 6 bases, 4 bases remained unmatched. This CDR3 contains 13 residues. CDR3: CASSIQGEREQYF. The CDR3 region has the DNA TGTGCCAGTAGTATACAGGGGGAACGCGAGCAGTACTTC.

The chain recombines TRBV11-3 with TRBJ1-6; 8 bases align to TRBD1. The CDR3 has 17 residues. CDR1 and CDR2 from the germline V gene are SGHNT and YENEEA. Trimming cost V 3 bases and J 10 bases; bases outside gene matches: 14. This chain's CDR3 is CASSLGPGTGPESPLHF. CDR3 DNA: TGTGCCAGCAGCTTGGGTCCCGGGACAGGTCCGGAATCACCCCTCCACTTT. Full variable domain (missing parts from reference TRBV11-3 and TRBJ1-6): EAGVVQSPRYKIIEKKQPVAFWCNPISGHNTLYWYLQNLGQGPELLIRYENEEAVDDSQLPKDRFSAERLKGVDSTLKIQPAELGDSAVYLCASSLGPGTGPESPLHFGNGTRLTVT.

The rearrangement uses TRBV7-9 and TRBJ1-1; 7 nucleotides line up with TRBD1. In germline, CDR1 is SEHNR, CDR2 FQNEAQ (reference sequence). J was trimmed by 3 bases and V by 5 bases; bases with no gene match: 12. There are 16 residues in the CDR3. CDR3 residues: CASSLTRGLLYTEAFF. DNA for the CDR3: TGTGCCAGCAGCCTAACGAGGGGGCTATTATACACTGAAGCTTTCTTT.

This rearrangement joins TRBV5-4 to TRBJ2-5; TRBD2 might be the D (6 bases). With 4 bases removed from V and 4 bases from J, the gap between germline ends came to 11 bases. The CDR3 sequence is 13 residues long. In germline, CDR1 is SGHNT, CDR2 YYREEE (reference sequence). This CDR3 reads CASSPGVVETQYF. The DNA for the CDR3 is TGTGCCAGCAGCCCGGGGGTTGTAGAGACCCAGTACTTC.

The chain couples TRBV6-5 to TRBJ1-6, with D maybe TRBD1 (5 bases). Germline V CDR1 and CDR2: MNHEY, SVGAGI. V was shortened by 7 bases and J by 7 bases, with 11 bases between the two germline ends. The length of the CDR3 is 13 residues. This chain's CDR3 is CASKSQGNSPLHF. The CDR3, as DNA: TGTGCCAGCAAATCCCAGGGAAATTCACCCCTCCACTTT.

The J gene is TRBJ2-1, the V gene TRBV3-1 (or the pseudogene TRBV3-2); 13 bases agree with TRBD2. Germline V lookup: CDR1 LGHDT, CDR2 YNNKEL (reference sequence). The J segment lost 0 bases and the V segment lost 4 bases, leaving 6 bases of the junction unmatched. The CDR3 runs to 18 residues. CDR3 residues: CASSPGLAGKSSYNEQFF. The CDR3 coding sequence is TGTGCCAGCAGCCCGGGACTAGCGGGGAAGAGCTCCTACAATGAGCAGTTCTTC.

This clone is a singleton in its sample. J is TRBJ1-6 and V is TRBV5-6; D gene ambiguous. CDR3 size: 16 residues. V was pared by 6 bases and J by 0 bases, with 13 bases between. Germline CDR1 is SGHDT and CDR2 is YYEEEE. CDR3 residues: CASILGGSSYNSPLHF. The CDR3 coding sequence is TGTGCCAGCATCCTGGGTGGGAGCTCCTATAATTCACCCCTCCACTTT.

V gene TRBV6-5 combines with J gene TRBJ1-1; TRBD1 aligns across 7 bases. Looked up from germline, CDR1 is MNHEY and CDR2 is SVGAGI. Trimming removed 6 bases from V and 0 bases from J; junction bases left unmatched: 4. The CDR3 covers 14 residues. The CDR3 nucleotides are TGTGCCAGCAGCCGACAGGGTTTGAACACTGAAGCTTTCTTT. Translating it yields CASSRQGLNTEAFF.

This chain uses TRBV6-5 with TRBJ2-7; 9 bases match TRBD1. The CDR3 runs 13 residues. The V gene end was trimmed by 5 bases and the J gene end by 9 bases; junction bases not matched to a gene: 8. From germline, CDR1 is MNHEY and CDR2 SVGAGI. The CDR3 DNA sequence: TGTGCCAGCAGTCTGGCGGACAGGGGAGTGCAGTACTTC. It yields the protein CASSLADRGVQYF.

The rearrangement uses TRBV28 and TRBJ2-7, with a tentative D call TRBD1 (6 bases). V lost 1 base and J 3 bases, leaving 13 bases between the germline ends. The length of the CDR3 is 15 residues. Germline V CDR1 and CDR2: MDHEN, SYDVKM. As DNA, the CDR3 is TGTGCCAGCAGTTTATCCGCCTCAGGGGACTACGAGCAGTACTTC. Translated: CASSLSASGDYEQYF.

V is TRBV10-1 and J is TRBJ2-1, with 11 nucleotides matching TRBD2. This CDR3 is 16 amino acids long. V shed 3 bases, J shed 1 base, and the junction held 2 bases outside the gene matches. Per the germline V gene, CDR1 is WNHNN and CDR2 is SYGVQD (reference sequence). DNA of the CDR3: TGCGCCAGCAGTGACCCTAGCGGGGGGTCCTACAATGAGCAGTTCTTC. Translated: CASSDPSGGSYNEQFF.

This clone has only one observation. V usage is TRBV5-4 and J usage is TRBJ1-1, with TRBD1 as a possible D gene (5 bases). Germline V gives CDR1 SGHNT, CDR2 YYREEE (reference sequence). Trimming removed 4 bases at V and 1 base at J, with 17 bases between. There are 16 residues in the CDR3. CDR3: CASSPGGAVQNTEAFF. The CDR3, as DNA: TGTGCCAGCAGCCCGGGAGGGGCAGTCCAGAACACTGAAGCTTTCTTT.